Listed below are T cell receptor beta chains from one sample, sequenced in a study of blood T cell repertoires in COVID-19. The table came from immunoSEQ multiplex PCR; TCRdb's copy has only in-frame clones and leaves some out. The sample contains 150,000 to 200,000 clones, less than 85% of which appear only once. Sequencing input: PBMCs or T cells enriched from blood (not recorded which). The receptors originated from a man aged 50-60 years who had recovered from COVID-19. Both conserved end residues are part of each CDR3. The order of the fields is CDR3 protein, CDR3 DNA, D gene, J gene, clone size, V gene. D genes are given only for firm matches. Some rows have no size entry. The others give once, few or many, or a class for an expanded clone.

CASSEQGRVNEQFF,TGTGCCAGCAGCGAACAGGGAAGAGTCAATGAGCAGTTCTTC,NA,TRBJ2-1,NA,TRBV6-4
CASSFPGAGELFF,TGTGCCAGCAGCTTCCCCGGGGCCGGGGAGCTGTTTTTT,NA,TRBJ2-2,NA,TRBV7-3
CASSLTRDSSGNTIYF,TGTGCCAGCAGCTTAACCCGGGACAGCTCTGGAAACACCATATATTTT,TRBD1,TRBJ1-3,many,TRBV7-9
CASRHLGQGKSKNYGYTF,TGTGCCAGTAGACATCTCGGACAGGGAAAATCGAAAAACTATGGCTACACCTTC,TRBD1,TRBJ1-2,NA,TRBV19
CASSLGGERNEKLFF,TGTGCCAGCAGCTTAGGGGGAGAGAGGAATGAAAAACTGTTTTTT,NA,TRBJ1-4,NA,TRBV7-9
CASSLSTGGTEAFF,TGTGCCAGCAGCTTATCGACAGGGGGCACTGAAGCTTTCTTT,TRBD1,TRBJ1-1,NA,TRBV7-8
CASSSIGGSPLHF,TGTGCCAGCAGTTCAATCGGGGGATCACCCCTCCACTTT,NA,TRBJ1-6,NA,TRBV6-5
CATSDLPGQGGPGDNEQFF,TGTGCCACCAGTGATCTTCCGGGACAGGGAGGTCCAGGGGACAATGAGCAGTTCTTC,TRBD1,TRBJ2-1,NA,TRBV24-1
CASSLALGEGIGYTF,TGTGCCAGCAGCTTGGCCTTAGGGGAAGGAATTGGCTACACCTTC,NA,TRBJ1-2,NA,TRBV5-5
CASSLAQGNSPLHF,TGCGCCAGCAGCTTAGCTCAGGGAAACTCACCCCTCCACTTT,NA,TRBJ1-6,once,TRBV5-1
CASSLGGGRRDEQYF,TGTGCCAGCAGTTTAGGAGGAGGGCGACGGGACGAGCAGTACTTC,NA,TRBJ2-7,NA,TRBV28
CASSSGDRSTDTQYF,TGCGCCAGCAGCTCTGGGGACAGATCCACAGATACGCAGTATTTT,TRBD1,TRBJ2-3,NA,TRBV5-1
CASSLKSGDSPLHF,TGTGCCAGCAGCTTAAAGTCAGGGGATTCACCCCTCCACTTT,NA,TRBJ1-6,NA,TRBV7-2
CASSYSGQSNQPQHF,TGTGCCAGCAGTTATTCGGGACAGAGCAATCAGCCCCAGCATTTT,TRBD1,TRBJ1-5,NA,TRBV6-5
CASSQTGGAGYEQYF,TGTGCCAGCAGCCAAACAGGGGGCGCCGGGTACGAGCAGTACTTC,TRBD1,TRBJ2-7,NA,TRBV5-4
CSVRGSGNTIYF,TGCAGCGTTAGGGGGTCTGGAAACACCATATATTTT,NA,TRBJ1-3,NA,TRBV29-1
CASRTGQGRSGELFF,TGTGCCAGCAGGACGGGACAGGGGCGGTCCGGGGAGCTGTTTTTT,TRBD1,TRBJ2-2,NA,TRBV7-2
CAIGGTGNQPQHF,TGTGCCATCGGGGGGACAGGCAATCAGCCCCAGCATTTT,TRBD1,TRBJ1-5,NA,TRBV10-3
CASSPSGGDQETQYF,TGTGCCAGCTCACCTAGCGGGGGAGACCAAGAGACCCAGTACTTC,TRBD2,TRBJ2-5,NA,TRBV18
CASSPDRGKQPQHF,TGCGCCAGCAGCCCAGACAGGGGAAAACAGCCCCAGCATTTT,TRBD1,TRBJ1-5,NA,TRBV4-3
CASSPVGTSQSETQYF,TGTGCCAGCAGCCCGGTTGGGACTAGCCAATCCGAGACCCAGTACTTC,TRBD2,TRBJ2-5,few,TRBV7-2
CASRRTGQGEKLFF,TGTGCCAGCCGGCGAACGGGTCAGGGGGAAAAACTGTTTTTT,NA,TRBJ1-4,once,TRBV18
CAWRAAGGDGNTIYF,TGTGCCTGGAGAGCGGCAGGGGGCGATGGAAACACCATATATTTT,TRBD1,TRBJ1-3,NA,TRBV30
CASSMGGSNQPQHF,TGTGCCAGTAGTATGGGGGGAAGCAATCAGCCCCAGCATTTT,NA,TRBJ1-5,once,TRBV19
CASSPGTGYEQYF,TGTGCCAGCTCACCGGGGACAGGCTACGAGCAGTACTTC,TRBD1,TRBJ2-7,NA,TRBV18
CASSKVSAQTGPYYGYTF,TGTGCCAGCAGCAAAGTGTCGGCCCAGACAGGCCCCTACTATGGCTACACCTTC,NA,TRBJ1-2,NA,TRBV21-1
CASSVLRLRDRANEQFF,TGTGCCAGCAGTGTTCTCCGCCTTCGGGACAGGGCCAATGAGCAGTTCTTC,TRBD1,TRBJ2-1,NA,TRBV27
CASSPVTGFAVYEQYF,TGTGCCAGCAGCCCTGTGACAGGGTTTGCAGTCTACGAGCAGTACTTC,TRBD1,TRBJ2-7,NA,TRBV7-9
CASSTRQGIKPQHF,TGTGCCAGTAGTACCCGACAGGGGATCAAGCCCCAGCATTTT,TRBD1,TRBJ1-5,NA,TRBV19
CASSIPRQGKNEQFF,TGTGCCAGTAGTATCCCCCGACAGGGTAAGAATGAGCAGTTCTTC,TRBD1,TRBJ2-1,once,TRBV19
CASKNPGVTDTQYF,TGTGCCAGCAAAAATCCGGGGGTCACAGATACGCAGTATTTT,NA,TRBJ2-3,NA,TRBV5-8
CASSLAGLIDYGYTF,TGTGCCAGCAGTTTGGCAGGGCTGATTGACTATGGCTACACCTTC,NA,TRBJ1-2,NA,TRBV28
CASSSDRGHTGELFF,TGCGCCAGCAGTTCCGACAGGGGGCACACCGGGGAGCTGTTTTTT,TRBD1,TRBJ2-2,NA,TRBV5-1
CASSLLVRSGYTF,TGTGCCAGCAGTTTATTGGTCAGAAGTGGCTACACCTTC,NA,TRBJ1-2,NA,TRBV12-3/TRBV12-4
CASSLISGRDTGELFF,TGTGCCAGCAGCTTAATCAGCGGGCGAGACACCGGGGAGCTGTTTTTT,NA,TRBJ2-2,NA,TRBV7-8
CASRGQGGNSPLHF,TGTGCCAGCAGGGGACAGGGGGGTAATTCACCCCTCCACTTT,TRBD1,TRBJ1-6,NA,TRBV2
CASSLGTSRLETQYF,TGTGCCAGCAGCTTGGGAACTAGCCGTTTGGAGACCCAGTACTTC,NA,TRBJ2-5,NA,TRBV5-4
CAWSPDSGRAFF,TGTGCCTGGAGTCCGGACAGTGGTCGAGCTTTCTTT,NA,TRBJ1-1,NA,TRBV30
CASRQGDRLYGYTF,TGTGCCAGCAGACAAGGAGACAGACTCTATGGCTACACCTTC,NA,TRBJ1-2,NA,TRBV6-5
CASSPTGGGANVLTF,TGTGCCAGCAGCCCCACAGGGGGTGGGGCCAACGTCCTGACTTTC,TRBD1,TRBJ2-6,NA,TRBV14
CASSPGTSVPSSTDTQYF,TGTGCCAGCAGCCCCGGGACTAGCGTTCCCTCTAGCACAGATACGCAGTATTTT,NA,TRBJ2-3,NA,TRBV21-1
CASSQQGFRESPLHF,TGTGCCAGCAGTCAACAGGGATTCCGGGAATCACCCCTCCACTTT,NA,TRBJ1-6,NA,TRBV7-9
CASSQNPISHATNEKLFF,TGTGCCAGCAGCCAAAACCCAATTTCACACGCAACTAATGAAAAACTGTTTTTT,NA,TRBJ1-4,few,TRBV3-1/TRBV3-2
CASSFNWNTEAFF,TGCGCCAGCAGCTTTAACTGGAACACTGAAGCTTTCTTT,NA,TRBJ1-1,NA,TRBV5-1
CATSDFSGTNTGELFF,TGTGCCACCAGTGATTTTTCGGGAACGAACACCGGGGAGCTGTTTTTT,NA,TRBJ2-2,NA,TRBV24-1
CASRDRGQGTDTQYF,TGTGCCAGTAGAGATAGGGGACAGGGCACAGATACGCAGTATTTT,TRBD1,TRBJ2-3,NA,TRBV19
CSVGLAGILDTQYF,TGCAGCGTTGGACTAGCGGGGATCTTAGATACGCAGTATTTT,TRBD2,TRBJ2-3,NA,TRBV29-1
CASSSTGSPHEQFF,TGCGCCAGCAGTTCTACCGGTTCCCCCCATGAGCAGTTCTTC,NA,TRBJ2-1,NA,TRBV5-1
CASSPPLGSNSGNTIYF,TGTGCCAGCTCACCCCCACTCGGGTCAAACTCTGGAAACACCATATATTTT,NA,TRBJ1-3,NA,TRBV18
CASSARGQLSGNTIYF,TGTGCCAGCAGTGCCCGAGGACAGCTCTCTGGAAACACCATATATTTT,NA,TRBJ1-3,NA,TRBV6-1
CASRRDSGNEQFF,TGTGCCAGCAGGAGAGACTCTGGGAATGAGCAGTTCTTC,NA,TRBJ2-1,NA,TRBV2
CASSRDRNLPQHF,TGTGCCAGTAGCCGGGACAGAAACCTGCCCCAGCATTTT,TRBD1,TRBJ1-5,NA,TRBV19
CASSLAGGQETQYF,TGTGCCAGCAGCTTGGCGGGGGGGCAAGAGACCCAGTACTTC,TRBD2,TRBJ2-5,NA,TRBV5-4